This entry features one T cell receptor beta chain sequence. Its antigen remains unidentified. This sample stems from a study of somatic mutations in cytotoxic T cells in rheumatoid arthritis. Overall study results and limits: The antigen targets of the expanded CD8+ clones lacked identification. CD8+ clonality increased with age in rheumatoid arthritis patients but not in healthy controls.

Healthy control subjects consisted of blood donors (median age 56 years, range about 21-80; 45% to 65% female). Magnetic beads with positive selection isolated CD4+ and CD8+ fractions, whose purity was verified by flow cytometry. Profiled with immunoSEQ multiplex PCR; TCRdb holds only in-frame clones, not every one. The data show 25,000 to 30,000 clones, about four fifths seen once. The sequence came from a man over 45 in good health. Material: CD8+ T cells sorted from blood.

CDR3 in amino acids: CASSLWGGYNEQFF. The CDR3 DNA sequence: TGTGCCAGCAGTTTATGGGGGGGCTACAATGAGCAGTTCTTC. The chain carries TRBV27 and TRBJ2-1, with 7 bases that match TRBD2. From germline, CDR1 is MNHEY and CDR2 SMNVEV (reference sequence). This CDR3 comprises 14 residues. V was pared by 1 base and J by 3 bases, with 0 bases of the junction left unmatched.